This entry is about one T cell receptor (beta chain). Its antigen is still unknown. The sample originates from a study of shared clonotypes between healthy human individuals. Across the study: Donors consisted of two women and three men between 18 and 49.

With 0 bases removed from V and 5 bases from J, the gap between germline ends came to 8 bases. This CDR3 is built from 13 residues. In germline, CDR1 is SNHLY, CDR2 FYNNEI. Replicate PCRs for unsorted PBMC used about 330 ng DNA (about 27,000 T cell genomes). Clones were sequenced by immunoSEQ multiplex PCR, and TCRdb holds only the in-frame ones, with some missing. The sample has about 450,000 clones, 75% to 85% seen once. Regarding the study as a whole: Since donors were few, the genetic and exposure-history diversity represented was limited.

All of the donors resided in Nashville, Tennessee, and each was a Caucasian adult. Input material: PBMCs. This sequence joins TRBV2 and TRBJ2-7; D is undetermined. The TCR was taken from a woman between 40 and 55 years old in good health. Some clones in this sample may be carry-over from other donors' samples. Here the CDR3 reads CASSEAGGDEQYF. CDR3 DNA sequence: TGTGCCAGCAGTGAAGCGGGCGGTGACGAGCAGTACTTC.